This T cell receptor beta chain comes out of a study of radiotherapy plus CTLA-4 blockade in lung cancer. The V and J ends lost 5 bases and 3 bases, in that order; junction bases with no gene match: 1. The CDR3 is 13 amino acids. Germline-derived CDR1 and CDR2 are MNHEY and SMNVEV (reference sequence). TCRdb's copy holds only in-frame clones and misses some; the assay was immunoSEQ multiplex PCR. The sample shows some 67,000 clones, around 76% of them seen only once. This receptor was identified in a human donor with non-small cell lung cancer whose response to radiotherapy plus ipilimumab could not be evaluated. Some clones in this sample may be carry-over from other donors' samples. The source material was peripheral blood, sampled from a patient treated with radiotherapy plus ipilimumab. V and J are TRBV27 and TRBJ1-5; 7 bases are shared with TRBD1. This chain's CDR3 is CASSGTVNQPQHF. The CDR3 nucleotides read TGTGCCAGCAGTGGGACAGTCAATCAGCCCCAGCATTTT.